A selection of T cell receptor beta chains follows, all from one sample in a study of T cell responses to AZD1222 COVID-19 vaccine. TCRdb's copy holds only in-frame clones and misses some; the assay was immunoSEQ multiplex PCR. The profile covers roughly 100,000 clones, with roughly 90% appearing a single time and approximately 19% taken by the ten largest. The source material was peripheral blood, sampled on day 0 of AZD1222 vaccination. The receptor source for this set is an adult in good health. CDR3s include the opening cysteine and the closing phenylalanine or tryptophan. Fields, in order: V gene, J gene, D gene, CDR3 length, clone size, CDR3 protein, CDR3 DNA. The D gene is left open where the match is weak. Where a row states a size, it is once, few, many or the class of an expanded clone; other rows omit it.

v_gene: TRBV11-2; j_gene: TRBJ2-3; d_gene: .; len: 13; abundance: .; CDR3aa: CASSLDRGDTQYF; CDR3nt: TGTGCCAGCAGCTTAGATCGGGGAGATACGCAGTATTTT
v_gene: TRBV19; j_gene: TRBJ2-3; d_gene: .; len: 15; abundance: .; CDR3aa: CASSKLGGFLDTQYF; CDR3nt: TGTGCCAGTAGTAAACTAGGTGGGTTCCTTGATACGCAGTATTTT
v_gene: TRBV19; j_gene: TRBJ2-7; d_gene: .; len: 10; abundance: .; CDR3aa: CASGAPAQYF; CDR3nt: TGTGCCAGTGGAGCCCCAGCCCAGTACTTC
v_gene: TRBV5-1; j_gene: TRBJ1-6; d_gene: TRBD1; len: 16; abundance: .; CDR3aa: CASSLVWGTDNSPLHF; CDR3nt: TGCGCCAGCAGCTTGGTCTGGGGGACAGATAATTCACCCCTCCACTTT
v_gene: TRBV2; j_gene: TRBJ1-1; d_gene: .; len: 14; abundance: .; CDR3aa: CASSEVVRDTEAFF; CDR3nt: TGTGCCAGCAGTGAAGTTGTCAGGGACACTGAAGCTTTCTTT
v_gene: TRBV5-1; j_gene: TRBJ1-1; d_gene: TRBD1; len: 14; abundance: few; CDR3aa: CASSLYGTAGEAFF; CDR3nt: TGCGCCAGCAGCTTGTATGGGACAGCAGGTGAAGCTTTCTTT
v_gene: TRBV25-1; j_gene: TRBJ1-2; d_gene: .; len: 13; abundance: .; CDR3aa: CASSGPFRDGYTF; CDR3nt: TGTGCCAGCAGTGGCCCATTCAGGGACGGCTACACCTTC
v_gene: TRBV11-2; j_gene: TRBJ1-4; d_gene: .; len: 15; abundance: .; CDR3aa: CASSLAGTRGEKLFF; CDR3nt: TGTGCCAGCAGCTTAGCGGGGACCAGGGGTGAAAAACTGTTTTTT
v_gene: TRBV11-1; j_gene: TRBJ2-1; d_gene: TRBD1; len: 15; abundance: .; CDR3aa: CASSLAVDRGNEQFF; CDR3nt: TGTGCCAGCAGCTTAGCAGTGGACAGGGGCAATGAGCAGTTCTTC
v_gene: TRBV9; j_gene: TRBJ2-7; d_gene: .; len: 13; abundance: .; CDR3aa: CASSPRPAGEQYF; CDR3nt: TGTGCCAGCAGCCCACGCCCCGCCGGCGAGCAGTACTTC
v_gene: TRBV10-1; j_gene: TRBJ2-1; d_gene: TRBD1; len: 16; abundance: .; CDR3aa: CASSEAGTGRYNEQFF; CDR3nt: TGCGCCAGCAGTGAGGCGGGGACAGGGCGGTACAATGAGCAGTTCTTC
v_gene: TRBV5-1; j_gene: TRBJ2-7; d_gene: TRBD1; len: 15; abundance: .; CDR3aa: CASSLEGQATYEQYF; CDR3nt: TGCGCCAGCAGCTTGGAGGGACAGGCGACCTACGAGCAGTACTTC
v_gene: TRBV7-8; j_gene: TRBJ2-1; d_gene: .; len: 11; abundance: .; CDR3aa: CASSLGRDQFF; CDR3nt: TGTGCCAGCAGCTTAGGAAGAGACCAGTTCTTC
v_gene: TRBV19; j_gene: TRBJ2-7; d_gene: .; len: 15; abundance: few; CDR3aa: CASSATGSGSYEQYF; CDR3nt: TGTGCCAGTAGTGCAACAGGTTCTGGGTCCTACGAGCAGTACTTC
v_gene: TRBV27; j_gene: TRBJ2-1; d_gene: .; len: 16; abundance: .; CDR3aa: CASSLFPGAQYNEQFF; CDR3nt: TGTGCCAGCAGTTTATTCCCGGGGGCGCAGTACAATGAGCAGTTCTTC
v_gene: TRBV28; j_gene: TRBJ1-5; d_gene: .; len: 10; abundance: .; CDR3aa: CACGYQPQHF; CDR3nt: TGTGCCTGTGGGTATCAGCCCCAGCATTTT
v_gene: TRBV9; j_gene: TRBJ2-3; d_gene: TRBD2; len: 16; abundance: .; CDR3aa: CASSRAGGTFPDTQYF; CDR3nt: TGTGCCAGCAGCAGAGCGGGGGGAACATTTCCAGATACGCAGTATTTT
v_gene: TRBV18; j_gene: TRBJ1-5; d_gene: TRBD1; len: 16; abundance: .; CDR3aa: CASSVTGTGSDQPQHF; CDR3nt: TGTGCCAGCTCAGTTACCGGGACAGGGAGCGATCAGCCCCAGCATTTT
v_gene: TRBV7-2; j_gene: TRBJ1-1; d_gene: .; len: 13; abundance: .; CDR3aa: CASSLWDRTEAFF; CDR3nt: TGTGCCAGCAGCTTATGGGATCGCACTGAAGCTTTCTTT
v_gene: TRBV19; j_gene: TRBJ1-2; d_gene: .; len: 12; abundance: .; CDR3aa: CASRVLGYGYTF; CDR3nt: TGTGCCAGTAGGGTATTGGGGTATGGCTACACCTTC
v_gene: TRBV29-1; j_gene: TRBJ1-3; d_gene: .; len: 16; abundance: .; CDR3aa: CSVPKPLPLRGNTIYF; CDR3nt: TGCAGCGTCCCTAAGCCGTTACCCCTTCGTGGAAACACCATATATTTT
v_gene: TRBV5-8; j_gene: TRBJ1-3; d_gene: .; len: 15; abundance: .; CDR3aa: CASSLIPSSGNTIYF; CDR3nt: TGTGCCAGCAGCTTAATCCCTTCCTCTGGAAACACCATATATTTT
v_gene: TRBV19; j_gene: TRBJ2-1; d_gene: .; len: 15; abundance: .; CDR3aa: CASSVVVGTYNEQFF; CDR3nt: TGTGCCAGTAGTGTTGTAGTGGGGACTTACAATGAGCAGTTCTTC
v_gene: TRBV9; j_gene: TRBJ1-4; d_gene: .; len: 13; abundance: .; CDR3aa: CASSPGGSEKLFF; CDR3nt: TGTGCCAGCAGCCCCGGTGGCAGTGAAAAACTGTTTTTT
v_gene: TRBV30; j_gene: TRBJ2-3; d_gene: TRBD1; len: 16; abundance: .; CDR3aa: CAWSVKDRVGTDTQYF; CDR3nt: TGTGCCTGGAGTGTAAAGGACAGGGTAGGCACAGATACGCAGTATTTT
v_gene: TRBV9; j_gene: TRBJ1-3; d_gene: TRBD1; len: 17; abundance: .; CDR3aa: CASSHGPGTVSGNTIYF; CDR3nt: TGTGCCAGCAGCCACGGGCCCGGGACAGTTTCTGGAAACACCATATATTTT
v_gene: TRBV30; j_gene: TRBJ1-2; d_gene: TRBD1; len: 13; abundance: .; CDR3aa: CAWSGQGYYGYTF; CDR3nt: TGTGCCTGGAGCGGACAGGGCTACTATGGCTACACCTTC
v_gene: TRBV7-9; j_gene: TRBJ1-2; d_gene: .; len: 15; abundance: .; CDR3aa: CASSLAQAGGPRYTF; CDR3nt: TGTGCCAGCAGCTTAGCACAGGCGGGGGGCCCGAGGTACACCTTC
v_gene: TRBV27; j_gene: TRBJ2-7; d_gene: .; len: 13; abundance: .; CDR3aa: CASSLFWGGEQYF; CDR3nt: TGTGCCAGCAGTTTATTTTGGGGTGGCGAGCAGTACTTC
v_gene: TRBV27; j_gene: TRBJ1-5; d_gene: .; len: 12; abundance: .; CDR3aa: CASSYGTGPQHF; CDR3nt: TGTGCCAGCAGTTACGGGACCGGGCCCCAGCATTTT
v_gene: TRBV9; j_gene: TRBJ2-1; d_gene: .; len: 15; abundance: .; CDR3aa: CASSVEVGYYNEQFF; CDR3nt: TGTGCCAGCAGCGTAGAGGTGGGGTACTACAATGAGCAGTTCTTC
v_gene: TRBV5-6; j_gene: TRBJ1-4; d_gene: .; len: 13; abundance: once; CDR3aa: CASSATLGEKLFF; CDR3nt: TGTGCCAGCAGCGCAACCCTGGGTGAAAAACTGTTTTTT
v_gene: TRBV4-2; j_gene: TRBJ2-1; d_gene: .; len: 17; abundance: .; CDR3aa: CASSQDATSGGAFEQFF; CDR3nt: TGTGCCAGCAGCCAAGATGCTACTAGTGGGGGGGCCTTTGAGCAGTTCTTC
v_gene: TRBV6-5; j_gene: TRBJ1-3; d_gene: .; len: 15; abundance: .; CDR3aa: CASRATDYSGNTIYF; CDR3nt: TGTGCCAGCAGGGCGACAGATTATTCTGGAAACACCATATATTTT
v_gene: TRBV5-1; j_gene: TRBJ2-7; d_gene: .; len: 17; abundance: .; CDR3aa: CASSFGGGSRDSYEQYF; CDR3nt: TGCGCCAGCAGCTTCGGGGGAGGTTCCAGGGACTCCTACGAGCAGTACTTC
v_gene: TRBV12-1; j_gene: TRBJ1-1; d_gene: .; len: 11; abundance: .; CDR3aa: CASSFGGVAFF; CDR3nt: TGTGCCAGCAGCTTTGGGGGGGTTGCTTTCTTT
v_gene: TRBV6-1; j_gene: TRBJ1-2; d_gene: TRBD1; len: 14; abundance: once; CDR3aa: CASSDKQTGDGYTF; CDR3nt: TGTGCCAGCAGTGACAAACAAACAGGGGATGGCTACACCTTC
v_gene: TRBV10-3; j_gene: TRBJ1-5; d_gene: TRBD1; len: 13; abundance: .; CDR3aa: CATSQGLNQPQHF; CDR3nt: TGTGCCACCTCACAGGGGCTTAATCAGCCCCAGCATTTT
v_gene: TRBV2; j_gene: TRBJ2-7; d_gene: .; len: 14; abundance: .; CDR3aa: CASPPFRTAGEQYF; CDR3nt: TGTGCCAGCCCCCCGTTTCGGACCGCCGGCGAGCAGTACTTC
v_gene: TRBV27; j_gene: TRBJ1-1; d_gene: .; len: 13; abundance: .; CDR3aa: CASTPHGDTEAFF; CDR3nt: TGTGCCAGCACCCCACACGGGGACACTGAAGCTTTCTTT